This T cell receptor beta chain was retrieved from a study of post-analysis software for immune sequencing data. Regarding the study as a whole: Five or six TRBV segments were significantly more frequent in patients than in controls. TRBV5-6, TRBV5-1 and TRBV20-1 were among these segments.

About this clonotype itself: The antigen is not known.

Every TCR beta cDNA library bore unique molecular identifiers. TCRdb re-called the PCR reads through MiXCR, storing one row per CDR3 protein. Among roughly 870,000 distinct CDR3 sequences listed, approximately 57% were seen once. V trimming: 5 bases; J trimming: 3 bases; junction bases outside the gene matches: 9. CDR3 length: 17 amino acids. Germline CDR1 SGHVS, CDR2 FQNEAQ. The chain carries TRBV7-8 and TRBJ2-3; 12 positions agree with TRBD2. The TCR originated in a girl aged 5-17 years with multiple sclerosis. The sample consisted of blood. The chain's CDR3 is CASSARLAGVDTDTQYF. The CDR3 bases are TGTGCCAGCAGCGCCCGACTAGCGGGAGTAGATACAGATACGCAGTATTTT.